This T cell receptor beta chain was obtained from a study of persistence of HIV-infected CD4 T cells. Study in general: Up to about 180 mL blood was drawn at multiple time points; a couple of donors had single-time leukapheresis.

CDR1 is MGHRA, CDR2 YSYEKL, per germline. This CDR3 has 18 amino acids. The V end was cut by 1 base, the J end by 7 bases, with 22 bases between. Sequencing used immunoSEQ version 4 in survey mode. TCRdb's table, derived via immunoSEQ multiplex PCR, lists solely in-frame clones and lacks some. The data contain over 60,000 clones, about 81% of them singletons. Study-wide findings and caveats: Compared with CD3/CD28-stimulated cells, CMV- and Gag-responding cells showed lower TCRbeta richness.

This clone was recorded a few times. No antigen is known for it. Overlapping HIV-1 Gag 15-mer peptides at approximately 1 ug per peptide per mL were used. Sorted nonresponding memory CD4+ T cells were CD40L-negative, CD69-negative, CD45RO-high. The sequence derives from an adult man with HIV who was CMV-seropositive. The J gene is TRBJ1-4, the V gene TRBV4-1; D is uncertain. Sequencing was performed on CD4+ T cells sorted from PBMCs after approximately 18-hour stimulation, taken from a patient who received antiretroviral therapy. Written as DNA, the CDR3 is TGCGCCAGCAGCCAAGCTACCCCAAACAGACCATGGGGTGAAAAACTGTTTTTT. Translation: CASSQATPNRPWGEKLFF.